This TCR beta chain was identified in a study of human T cells and chemical hapten exposure. This clonotype was recorded at least ten times. J lost 5 bases, V lost 4 bases, and 8 bases had no gene match. Germline V gene lookup returns CDR1 SQVTM and CDR2 ANQGSEA. The CDR3 loop spans 14 amino acids. Indicated time point: pre-sensitization, week 0. Treatment meaning: therapeutic diphenylcyclopropenone sensitization with weekly scalp DPC. Using its own MiXCR run on the RACE reads, TCRdb lists one record per CDR3 protein. The sample consists of about 80,000 distinct CDR3 sequences, 12% to 15% of them appearing once.

The receptor was derived from a woman between 45 and 65 years old with alopecia areata. Some clones in this sample may be carry-over from other donors' samples. The starting material was whole blood, obtained in connection with sensitization to the hapten diphenylcyclopropenone (DPC). The chain recombines TRBV29-1 with TRBJ2-7, with 10 bases that match TRBD2. This CDR3 is CSVGLAGATHEQYF. The CDR3 DNA reads as TGCAGCGTTGGTCTAGCGGGAGCGACCCACGAGCAGTACTTC.